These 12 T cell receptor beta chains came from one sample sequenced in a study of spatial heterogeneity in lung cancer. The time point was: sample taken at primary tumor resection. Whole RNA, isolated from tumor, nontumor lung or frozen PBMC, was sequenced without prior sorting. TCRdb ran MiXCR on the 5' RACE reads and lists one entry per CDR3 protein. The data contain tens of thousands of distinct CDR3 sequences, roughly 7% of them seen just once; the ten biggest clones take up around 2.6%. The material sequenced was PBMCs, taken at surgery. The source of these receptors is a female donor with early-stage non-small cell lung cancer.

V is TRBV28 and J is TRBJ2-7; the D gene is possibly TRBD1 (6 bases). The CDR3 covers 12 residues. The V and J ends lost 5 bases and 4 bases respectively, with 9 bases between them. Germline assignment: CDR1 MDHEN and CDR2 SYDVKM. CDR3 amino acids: CASSPDSYEQYF. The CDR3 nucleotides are TGTGCCAGCAGTCCGGACAGTTACGAGCAGTACTTC.

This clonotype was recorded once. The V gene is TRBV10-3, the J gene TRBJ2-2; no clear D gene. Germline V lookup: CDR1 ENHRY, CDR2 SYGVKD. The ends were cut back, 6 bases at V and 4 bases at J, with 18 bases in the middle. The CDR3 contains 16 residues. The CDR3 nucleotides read TGTGCCATCAGCCTCACAAAGATCGCGACCACCGGGGAGCTGTTTTTT. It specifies CAISLTKIATTGELFF.

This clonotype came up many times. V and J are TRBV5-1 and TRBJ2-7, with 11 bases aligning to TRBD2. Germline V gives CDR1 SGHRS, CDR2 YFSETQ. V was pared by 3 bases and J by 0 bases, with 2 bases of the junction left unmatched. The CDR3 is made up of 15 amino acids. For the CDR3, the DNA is TGCGCCAGCAGCTCCGGACTAGCGGGCTCCTACGAGCAGTACTTC. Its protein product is CASSSGLAGSYEQYF.

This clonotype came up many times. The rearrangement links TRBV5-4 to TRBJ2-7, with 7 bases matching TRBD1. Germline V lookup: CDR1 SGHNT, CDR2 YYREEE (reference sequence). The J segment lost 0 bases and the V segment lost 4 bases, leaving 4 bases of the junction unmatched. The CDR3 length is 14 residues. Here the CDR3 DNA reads TGTGCCAGCAGCCGGGACAGAGTCTCCTACGAGCAGTACTTC. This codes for CASSRDRVSYEQYF.

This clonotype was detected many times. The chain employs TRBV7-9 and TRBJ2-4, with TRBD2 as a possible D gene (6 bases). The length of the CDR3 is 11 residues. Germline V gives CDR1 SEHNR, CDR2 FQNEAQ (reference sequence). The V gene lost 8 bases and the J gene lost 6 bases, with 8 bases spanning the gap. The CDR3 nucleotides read TGTGCCAGCGGGGAGGCAAACATTCAGTACTTC. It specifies CASGEANIQYF.

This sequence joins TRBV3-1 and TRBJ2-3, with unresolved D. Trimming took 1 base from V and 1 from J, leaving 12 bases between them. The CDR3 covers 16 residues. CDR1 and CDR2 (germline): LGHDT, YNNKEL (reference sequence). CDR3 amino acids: CASSQGWLAGTDTQYF. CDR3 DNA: TGTGCCAGCAGCCAAGGCTGGCTCGCCGGCACAGATACGCAGTATTTT.

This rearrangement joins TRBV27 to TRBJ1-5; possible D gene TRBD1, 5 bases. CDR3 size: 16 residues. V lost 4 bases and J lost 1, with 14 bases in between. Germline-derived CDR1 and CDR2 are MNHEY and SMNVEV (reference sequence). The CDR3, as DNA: TGTGCCAGCAGTTCCCTTGGGGGTACCAGCAATCAGCCCCAGCATTTT. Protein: CASSSLGGTSNQPQHF.

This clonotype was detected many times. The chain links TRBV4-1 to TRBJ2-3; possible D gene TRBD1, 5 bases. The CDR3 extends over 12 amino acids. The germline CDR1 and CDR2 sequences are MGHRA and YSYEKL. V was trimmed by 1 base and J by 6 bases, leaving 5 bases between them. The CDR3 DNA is TGCGCCAGCAGCCAAGCAGGGGATACGCAGTATTTT. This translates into CASSQAGDTQYF.

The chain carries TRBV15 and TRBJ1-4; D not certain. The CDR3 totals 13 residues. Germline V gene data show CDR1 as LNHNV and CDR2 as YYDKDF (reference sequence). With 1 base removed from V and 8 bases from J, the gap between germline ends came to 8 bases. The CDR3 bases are TGTGCCACCAGCAGAGGCACATACGAAAAACTGTTTTTT. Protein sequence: CATSRGTYEKLFF.

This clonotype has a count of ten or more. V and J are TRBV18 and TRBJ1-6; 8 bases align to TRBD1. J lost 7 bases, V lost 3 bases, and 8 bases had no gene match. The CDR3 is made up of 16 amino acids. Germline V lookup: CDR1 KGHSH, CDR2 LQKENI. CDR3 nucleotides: TGTGCCAGCTCACCTTCCCAACAGGGGGAGAATTCACCCCTCCACTTT. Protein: CASSPSQQGENSPLHF.

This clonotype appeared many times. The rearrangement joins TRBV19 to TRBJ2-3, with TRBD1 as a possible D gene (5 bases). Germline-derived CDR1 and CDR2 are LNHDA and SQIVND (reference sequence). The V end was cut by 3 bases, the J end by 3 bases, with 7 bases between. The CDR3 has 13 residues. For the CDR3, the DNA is TGTGCCAGTAGTATTCCAGGGACAGATACGCAGTATTTT. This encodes CASSIPGTDTQYF.

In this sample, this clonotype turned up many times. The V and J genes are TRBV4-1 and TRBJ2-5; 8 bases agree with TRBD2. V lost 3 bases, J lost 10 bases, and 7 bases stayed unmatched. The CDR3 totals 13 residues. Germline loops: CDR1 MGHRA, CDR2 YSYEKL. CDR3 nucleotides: TGCGCCAGCAGCCAGACTGTCGGGGGGGACCAGTACTTC. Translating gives CASSQTVGGDQYF.